Included here is one T cell receptor beta chain sequence, with context. These data belong to a study of T-cell reconstitution after alpha-beta-depleted transplantation in children. Using unique molecular identifiers, the investigators prepared the TCRbeta library. TCRdb fed the PCR reads into MiXCR, producing one record per CDR3 protein. Of over 200,000 distinct CDR3 sequences in the sample, 8% to 9.5% were seen once. The receptor was isolated from a human donor who donated a stem cell graft to a child with acute lymphoblastic leukemia. Here the sequenced sample was PBMCs from the stem cell graft donor, taken from the stem cell graft.

The CDR3 is CASSLELAGTYEQYF. CDR3 sequence (DNA): TGTGCCAGCAGCTTAGAGCTAGCGGGGACCTACGAGCAGTACTTC. V usage is TRBV11-2 and J usage is TRBJ2-7; 9 nucleotides agree with TRBD2. Germline lookup yields CDR1 SGHAT and CDR2 FQNNGV. The CDR3 has 15 amino acids. With V trimmed by 0 bases and J by 2 bases, 2 bases remained unmatched.